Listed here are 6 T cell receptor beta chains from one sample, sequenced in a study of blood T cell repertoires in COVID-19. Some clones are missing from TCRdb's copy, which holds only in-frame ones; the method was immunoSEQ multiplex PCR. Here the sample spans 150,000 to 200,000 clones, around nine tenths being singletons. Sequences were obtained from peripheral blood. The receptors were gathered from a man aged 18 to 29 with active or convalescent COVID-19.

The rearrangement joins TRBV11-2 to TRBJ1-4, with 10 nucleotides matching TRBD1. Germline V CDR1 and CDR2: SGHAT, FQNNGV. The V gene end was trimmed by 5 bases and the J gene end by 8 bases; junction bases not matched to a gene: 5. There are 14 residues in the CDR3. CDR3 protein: CASSPGTGEEKLFF. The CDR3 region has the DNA TGTGCCAGCAGCCCGGGGACAGGGGAAGAAAAACTGTTTTTT.

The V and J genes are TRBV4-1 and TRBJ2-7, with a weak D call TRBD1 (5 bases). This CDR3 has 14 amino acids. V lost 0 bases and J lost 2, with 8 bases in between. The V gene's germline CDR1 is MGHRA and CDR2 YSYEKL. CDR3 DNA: TGCGCCAGCAGCCAAGAGCAGGGCACCTACGAGCAGTACGTC. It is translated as CASSQEQGTYEQYV.

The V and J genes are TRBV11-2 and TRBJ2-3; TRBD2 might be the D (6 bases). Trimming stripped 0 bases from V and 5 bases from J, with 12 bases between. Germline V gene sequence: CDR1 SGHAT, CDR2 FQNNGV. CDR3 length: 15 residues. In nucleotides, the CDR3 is TGTGCCAGCAGCTTAGAGGTTGATAGCGGAGATACGCAGTATTTT. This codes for CASSLEVDSGDTQYF.

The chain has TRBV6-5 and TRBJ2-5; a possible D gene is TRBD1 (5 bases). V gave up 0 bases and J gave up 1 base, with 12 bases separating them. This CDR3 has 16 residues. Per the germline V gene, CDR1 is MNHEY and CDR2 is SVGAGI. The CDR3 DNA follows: TGTGCCAGCAGTTACTCGAAGGGGTCCCCCCAAGAGACCCAGTACTTC. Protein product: CASSYSKGSPQETQYF.

The CDR3 sequence: CASSLGSGRLDEQFF. The CDR3 nucleotides are TGTGCCAGCAGCTTAGGTAGCGGGAGGTTAGATGAGCAGTTCTTC. The rearrangement joins TRBV7-3 to TRBJ2-1; 10 bases agree with TRBD2. This CDR3 contains 15 residues. In germline, CDR1 is SGHTA, CDR2 FQGTGA. The V gene end was trimmed by 2 bases and the J gene end by 8 bases; junction bases not matched to a gene: 6.

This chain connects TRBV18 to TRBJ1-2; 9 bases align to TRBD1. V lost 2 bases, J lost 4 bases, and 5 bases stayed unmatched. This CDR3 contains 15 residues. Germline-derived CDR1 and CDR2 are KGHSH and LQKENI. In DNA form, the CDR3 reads TGTGCCAGCTCACCAAGCGGACAGGGGTTCTATGGCTACACCTTC. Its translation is CASSPSGQGFYGYTF.